This TCR beta chain originates from a study of PD-1 blockade in mismatch repair-deficient tumors (dated by TCRdb to about 2017). General notes on the study: Between late 2013 and September 2016, some 92 consecutive patients with some 11 mismatch repair-deficient cancer types, all previously treated and progressing, were enrolled in the trial. Tumor-associated T cell clones were tracked in the peripheral blood of patients responding to PD-1 blockade by deep sequencing of TCR CDR3 regions.

The investigation overall reported the following: Tumor-resident clones, often undetectable in blood before treatment, expanded rapidly after pembrolizumab and then contracted, generally before radiologic responses.

Mismatch repair deficiency in every enrolled patient was established by polymerase chain reaction or immunohistochemistry. Three patients who responded to pembrolizumab therapy underwent TCR sequencing. Pembrolizumab PD-1 blockade was prospectively tested in advanced mismatch repair-deficient cancers, regardless of tissue of origin, in the phase II trial. Serial peripheral blood T cell samples were collected before and at multiple times after starting PD-1 blockade. The timing of each blood sample was reported as weeks after the first dose of pembrolizumab. Clipping removes 5 bases from V and 3 bases from J, with 2 as the unmatched junction base count. Taken from cysteine to phenylalanine, the CDR3 has 14 residues. Here the CDR3 DNA is all that survives: 42 bases in frame from base 1. According to the germline V gene, CDR1 reads SGHVS and CDR2 reads FNYEAQ. About this clone: Its antigen is currently not known. There are no base qualities to consult, and no much larger clone falls within one base.

Libraries were constructed by the immunoSEQ multiplex PCR assay. Not all clones reach the TCRdb copy of this immuneACCESS table, which keeps in-frame sequences only. Checked studies attribute under half of the gap to unresolved V genes and leave the rest unexplained. This sample is represented by some 130,000 clones; roughly 90% of them were singletons. The leading ten clones occupy approximately 12% of the sample. Source: peripheral blood, taken just over 70 weeks after starting pembrolizumab. Rearrangement joined TRBV7-6 to TRBJ2-7, with 12 bases in between that match TRBD2. The clonotype was recovered from an adult with mismatch repair-deficient cancer. The DNA reads as follows: TGTGCCAGCAGCATGACTAGCGGGAGCTACGAGCAGTACTTC. This gives the protein CASSMTSGSYEQYF. Outside the CDR3, residues come from the reference TRBV7-6 and TRBJ2-7 proteins, so the full variable domain is: GAGVSQSPRYKVTKRGQDVALRCDPISGHVSLYWYRQALGQGPEFLTYFNYEAQQDKSGLPNDRFSAERPEGSISTLTIQRTEQRDSAMYRCASSMTSGSYEQYFGPGTRLTVT.